Presented here are 5 T cell receptor beta chains from one specimen sequenced in a study of blood T cell repertoires in COVID-19. Assay: immunoSEQ multiplex PCR; the TCRdb copy retains only in-frame clones and omits some. This sample yields 290,000 or so clones, of which around 87% are seen a single time; approximately 4.5% belongs to the top ten. The specimen was PBMCs or T cells enriched from blood (not recorded which). These receptors were obtained from a woman aged 18 to 35 with acute COVID-19.

This clone was seen only once. The CDR3 DNA sequence: TGTGCCAGCGCGAGGGGACACAACTACGAGCAGTACTTC. Its translation is CASARGHNYEQYF. V and J are TRBV14 and TRBJ2-7; the D gene is possibly TRBD1 (6 bases). Germline CDR1 and CDR2: SGHDN and FVKESK. The V and J ends lost 8 bases and 3 bases respectively, with 14 bases between them. The CDR3 loop spans 13 amino acids.

The rearrangement joins TRBV2 to TRBJ1-4; D is possibly TRBD1 (6 bases). Trimming removed 2 bases from V and 3 bases from J, with 10 bases in between. Germline V lookup: CDR1 SNHLY, CDR2 FYNNEI. The CDR3 is 15 amino acids. In DNA, the CDR3 is TGTGCCAGCAGTGAACAGGGGTTATCTAATGAAAAACTGTTTTTT. Translating it yields CASSEQGLSNEKLFF.

V usage is TRBV5-1 and J usage is TRBJ2-7, with D possibly matching TRBD1 (5 bases). CDR1 is SGHRS, CDR2 YFSETQ, per germline. The length of the CDR3 is 16 residues. Trimming left V 4 bases short and J 3 bases short, with 20 bases between. The CDR3 spells CASSPRLRQTSYEQYF. DNA of the CDR3: TGCGCCAGCAGCCCGAGATTAAGACAGACGAGCTACGAGCAGTACTTC. The full variable domain, in which reference TRBV5-1 and TRBJ2-7 provide the parts outside the CDR3, is KAGVTQTPRYLIKTRGQQVTLSCSPISGHRSVSWYQQTPGQGLQFLFEYFSETQRNKGNFPGRFSGRQFSNSRSEMNVSTLELGDSALYLCASSPRLRQTSYEQYFGPGTRLTVT.

The V call is TRBV11-3, the J call TRBJ2-1; D might be TRBD2 (5 bases). V lost 0 bases and J 8 bases, leaving 17 bases between the germline ends. Germline CDR1 SGHNT, CDR2 YENEEA. The CDR3 has 16 amino acids. CDR3 DNA sequence: TGTGCCAGCAGCTTAGATCCGGGGTTTGTGGCTCATGAGCAGTTCTTC. Translated, it gives CASSLDPGFVAHEQFF. Full variable domain (missing parts from reference TRBV11-3 and TRBJ2-1): EAGVVQSPRYKIIEKKQPVAFWCNPISGHNTLYWYLQNLGQGPELLIRYENEEAVDDSQLPKDRFSAERLKGVDSTLKIQPAELGDSAVYLCASSLDPGFVAHEQFFGPGTRLTVL.

V usage is TRBV5-5 and J usage is TRBJ1-2; D gene uncertain. Germline CDR1 is SGHKS and CDR2 is YYEKEE (reference sequence). The CDR3 sequence is 13 residues long. Trimming removed 2 bases at V and 6 bases at J, with 11 bases between. CDR3 protein: CASSLRVQDGYTF. The CDR3 nucleotides read TGTGCCAGCAGCTTAAGAGTGCAGGATGGCTACACCTTC.